One and the same sample provided the 15 T cell receptor beta chains below, sequenced in a study of blood T cell repertoires in COVID-19 (dated by TCRdb to 2018 to 2020). To prepare the library, the immunoSEQ multiplex PCR assay was applied. Not all clones reach the TCRdb copy of this immuneACCESS table, which keeps in-frame sequences only. Checked studies attribute under half of the gap to unresolved V genes and leave the rest unexplained. The sample table records over 200,000 clones; around nine tenths of these occur just once. In total, the top ten clones hold roughly 3.7% of the sample. Sequencing was done on a sample of PBMCs or T cells enriched from blood (not recorded which). The receptors stem from a woman in her twenties or thirties who had been exposed to COVID-19.

This chain links TRBV28 with TRBJ1-2, with D possibly matching TRBD1 (6 bases). Germline V gives CDR1 MDHEN, CDR2 SYDVKM. This CDR3 has 13 amino acids. The V end lost 7 bases, the J end lost 2 bases, and 11 bases lay between the germline ends. The CDR3 loop is CASTGVGNYGYTF. Written as DNA, the CDR3 is TGTGCCAGCACAGGGGTGGGCAACTATGGCTACACCTTC.

In its sample, this clone was seen a few times. The chain recombines TRBV24-1 with TRBJ1-2, with TRBD1 as a possible D gene (5 bases). Per the germline V gene, CDR1 is KGHDR and CDR2 is SFDVKD. This CDR3 spans 12 amino acids. Trimming cost V 3 bases and J 8 bases, with 9 bases left between them. The CDR3 bases are TGTGCCACCAGTGATGTAGGGGAAGGCTACACCTTC. Protein product: CATSDVGEGYTF.

This clone is a singleton in its sample. This rearrangement joins TRBV7-8 to TRBJ1-1, with D unresolved. Germline V gene data show CDR1 as SGHVS and CDR2 as FQNEAQ. CDR3 length equals 14 residues. The V and J ends lost 2 bases and 3 bases respectively, with 10 bases between them. The CDR3 protein is CASSLSGGYTEAFF. CDR3 DNA: TGTGCCAGCAGCTTAAGTGGCGGCTACACTGAAGCTTTCTTT.

The V call is TRBV5-1, the J call TRBJ1-2; perhaps TRBD1 as D (6 bases). Germline V gene lookup returns CDR1 SGHRS and CDR2 YFSETQ. The CDR3 runs 15 residues. V was cut by 0 bases and J by 8 bases, with 17 bases left in between. The CDR3 sequence is CASSLAPKGQIGYTF. The CDR3 coding sequence is TGCGCCAGCAGCTTGGCCCCCAAGGGACAAATAGGCTACACCTTC. The full variable domain, rest sourced from reference TRBV5-1 and TRBJ1-2, is KAGVTQTPRYLIKTRGQQVTLSCSPISGHRSVSWYQQTPGQGLQFLFEYFSETQRNKGNFPGRFSGRQFSNSRSEMNVSTLELGDSALYLCASSLAPKGQIGYTFGSGTRLTVV.

The genes are TRBV6-5 and TRBJ1-2; 12 bases are a match to TRBD1. This CDR3 is 15 amino acids long. Germline-derived CDR1 and CDR2 are MNHEY and SVGAGI. With V trimmed by 8 bases and J by 8 bases, 12 bases remained unmatched. The CDR3 loop is CASRDRGQPLKGYTF. CDR3 nucleotides: TGTGCCAGCCGGGACAGGGGGCAGCCATTGAAAGGCTACACCTTC.

This rearrangement joins TRBV19 to TRBJ2-5, with TRBD2 matching over 8 bases. Germline trimming cut 7 bases from V and 1 base from J; bases unmatched to any gene: 5. Germline V gene sequence: CDR1 LNHDA, CDR2 SQIVND (reference sequence). This CDR3 has 14 amino acids. The CDR3 region is CASKASGSQETQYF. Here the CDR3 DNA reads TGTGCCAGTAAGGCTAGCGGGTCCCAAGAGACCCAGTACTTC.

The chain couples TRBV2 to TRBJ2-2, with 14 bases matching TRBD2. This CDR3 is built from 17 residues. Germline values: CDR1 SNHLY, CDR2 FYNNEI. The J segment lost 4 bases and the V segment lost 6 bases, leaving 7 bases of the junction unmatched. The CDR3 DNA follows: TGTGCCAGCAGAGAGACTAGCGGGAGGGCCTTCACCGGGGAGCTGTTTTTT. Its protein is CASRETSGRAFTGELFF.

This clone was seen a single time. The J gene is TRBJ2-5, the V gene TRBV19, with unresolved D. Germline V gives CDR1 LNHDA, CDR2 SQIVND (reference sequence). Trimming took 3 bases from V and 0 from J, leaving 8 bases between them. The CDR3 is made up of 14 amino acids. CDR3 sequence (DNA): TGTGCCAGTAGTATTAACTGGTACCAAGAGACCCAGTACTTC. Encoded protein: CASSINWYQETQYF.

The rearrangement uses TRBV18 and TRBJ2-1; D perhaps matches TRBD1 (6 bases). The V gene's germline CDR1 is KGHSH and CDR2 LQKENI. This CDR3 contains 16 residues. Between the trimmed V and J ends, which lost 3 bases and 6 bases, there was a span of 18 bases. The chain's CDR3 is CASSPVRTGFSNEQFF. The CDR3, as DNA: TGTGCCAGCTCACCGGTCCGTACAGGGTTCTCCAATGAGCAGTTCTTC.

V and J are TRBV5-1 and TRBJ2-1; 7 nucleotides match TRBD2. Germline-derived CDR1 and CDR2 are SGHRS and YFSETQ. J lost 3 bases, V lost 0 bases, and 6 bases had no gene match. This CDR3 spans 16 amino acids. The CDR3 coding sequence is TGCGCCAGCAGCTTGGCCCTGGGACTATACTACAATGAGCAGTTCTTC. Amino acid sequence: CASSLALGLYYNEQFF.

The CDR3 reads CASAASGRGTDTQYF. In DNA, the CDR3 is TGTGCCAGCGCTGCTAGCGGGAGGGGCACAGATACGCAGTATTTT. This chain links TRBV27 with TRBJ2-3; 12 nucleotides align to TRBD2. Germline lookup yields CDR1 MNHEY and CDR2 SMNVEV (reference sequence). V dropped 8 bases and J dropped 1; count of bases not matched to a gene: 4. This CDR3 comprises 15 residues.

The rearrangement links TRBV6-5 to TRBJ1-6, with D uncertain. The CDR3 is made up of 14 amino acids. The V end lost 8 bases, the J end lost 5 bases, and 13 bases lay between the germline ends. Germline loops: CDR1 MNHEY, CDR2 SVGAGI. For the CDR3, the DNA is TGTGCCAGCGGCCGGGAAGTTAATAATTCACCCCTCCACTTT. Protein product: CASGREVNNSPLHF.

This clone was seen a few times. Here the CDR3 reads CASSITTGYQPQHF. The CDR3 bases are TGTGCCAGTAGTATAACGACAGGGTATCAGCCCCAGCATTTT. This rearrangement joins TRBV19 to TRBJ1-5; 7 bases map to TRBD1. Germline V gene sequence: CDR1 LNHDA, CDR2 SQIVND (reference sequence). The trim removed 2 bases at V and 5 bases at J, leaving 3 bases unmatched. The CDR3 has 14 residues.

The chain couples TRBV4-1 to TRBJ1-1; TRBD1 aligns across 10 bases. V dropped 3 bases and J dropped 9; count of bases not matched to a gene: 7. The CDR3 has 14 amino acids. Looked up from germline, CDR1 is MGHRA and CDR2 is YSYEKL. As DNA, the CDR3 is TGCGCCAGCAGCCATACCGGGACAGGGGTTAAAGCTTTCTTT. Protein sequence: CASSHTGTGVKAFF.

The V call is TRBV27, the J call TRBJ2-3; a possible D gene is TRBD1 (5 bases). Germline lookup yields CDR1 MNHEY and CDR2 SMNVEV (reference sequence). Deletions cut 3 bases from V and 2 bases from J, with 21 bases between. The CDR3 has 18 amino acids. In nucleotides, the CDR3 is TGTGCCAGCAGTTTTAGGGGCAGGCCAAGCCAGGCCACAGATACGCAGTATTTT. This sequence encodes CASSFRGRPSQATDTQYF.